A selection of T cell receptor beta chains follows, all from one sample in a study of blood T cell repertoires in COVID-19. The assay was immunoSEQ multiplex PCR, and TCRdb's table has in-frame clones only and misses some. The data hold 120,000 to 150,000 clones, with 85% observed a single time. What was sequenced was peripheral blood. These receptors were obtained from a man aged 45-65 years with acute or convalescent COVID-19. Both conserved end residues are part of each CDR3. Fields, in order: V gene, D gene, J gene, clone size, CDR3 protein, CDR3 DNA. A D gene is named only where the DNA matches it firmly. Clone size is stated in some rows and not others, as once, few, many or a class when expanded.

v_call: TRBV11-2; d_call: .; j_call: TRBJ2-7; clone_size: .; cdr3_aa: CASSLVEGVGEQYF; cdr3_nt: TGTGCCAGCAGCTTAGTAGAGGGAGTCGGCGAGCAGTACTTC
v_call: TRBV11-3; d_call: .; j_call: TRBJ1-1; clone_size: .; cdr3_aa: CASSPGGNTEAFF; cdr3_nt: TGTGCCAGCAGCCCCGGGGGAAACACTGAAGCTTTCTTT
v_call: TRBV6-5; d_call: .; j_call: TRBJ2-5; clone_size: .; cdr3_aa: CASSHGVHETQYF; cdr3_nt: TGTGCCAGCAGCCACGGGGTCCACGAGACCCAGTACTTC
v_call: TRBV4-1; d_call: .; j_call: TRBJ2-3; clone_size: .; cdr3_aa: CASSQGRDFSGTQYF; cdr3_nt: TGCGCCAGCAGCCAAGGGAGGGACTTTTCCGGTACGCAGTATTTT
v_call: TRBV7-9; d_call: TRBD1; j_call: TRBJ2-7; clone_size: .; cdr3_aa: CASSLAGTGSDEQYF; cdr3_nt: TGTGCCAGCAGCTTAGCGGGGACAGGGAGCGACGAGCAGTACTTC
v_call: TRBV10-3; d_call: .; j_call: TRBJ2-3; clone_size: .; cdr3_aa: CASQGSDTQYF; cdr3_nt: TGTGCATCCCAGGGCTCAGATACGCAGTATTTT
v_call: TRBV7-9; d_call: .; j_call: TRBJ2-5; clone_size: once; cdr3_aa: CASSLAGFQETQYF; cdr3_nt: TGTGCCAGCAGCTTAGCGGGCTTCCAAGAGACCCAGTACTTC
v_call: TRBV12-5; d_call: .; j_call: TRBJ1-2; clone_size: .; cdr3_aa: CASGSLWAGARPVDGYTF; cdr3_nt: TGTGCTAGTGGTTCCCTGTGGGCAGGGGCGAGGCCGGTGGATGGCTACACCTTC
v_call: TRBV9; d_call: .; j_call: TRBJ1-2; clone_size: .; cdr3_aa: CASSAGGGYTF; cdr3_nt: TGTGCCAGCAGCGCGGGTGGTGGCTACACCTTC
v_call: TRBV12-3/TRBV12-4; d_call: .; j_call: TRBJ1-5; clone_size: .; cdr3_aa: CASSSYREPQHF; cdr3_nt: TGTGCCAGCAGTTCGTACAGGGAGCCCCAGCATTTT
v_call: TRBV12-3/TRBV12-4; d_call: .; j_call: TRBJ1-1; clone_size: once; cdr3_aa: CASSFWAGEAFF; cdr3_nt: TGTGCCAGCAGTTTTTGGGCAGGCGAAGCTTTCTTT
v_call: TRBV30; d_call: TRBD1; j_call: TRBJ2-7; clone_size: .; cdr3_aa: CAWSTGGREQYF; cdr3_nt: TGTGCCTGGAGTACAGGGGGCCGAGAGCAGTACTTC
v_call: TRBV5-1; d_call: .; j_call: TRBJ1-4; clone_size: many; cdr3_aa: CASSSGGGFTNEKLFF; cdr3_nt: TGCGCCAGCAGCTCGGGGGGCGGTTTTACTAATGAAAAACTGTTTTTT
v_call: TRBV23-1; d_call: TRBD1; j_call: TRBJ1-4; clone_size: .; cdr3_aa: CASRGQEVEKLFF; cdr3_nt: TGCGCCAGCAGAGGACAGGAGGTTGAAAAACTGTTTTTT
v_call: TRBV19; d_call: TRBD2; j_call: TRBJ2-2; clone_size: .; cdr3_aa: CASSLLAGGPIGELFF; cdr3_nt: TGTGCCAGTAGCCTACTAGCGGGAGGGCCTATCGGGGAGCTGTTTTTT
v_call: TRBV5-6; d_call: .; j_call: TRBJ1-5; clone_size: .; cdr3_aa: CAPPMEGGPEEIHQPQHF; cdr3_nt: TGTGCCCCCCCTATGGAGGGTGGGCCCGAAGAAATTCATCAGCCCCAGCATTTT
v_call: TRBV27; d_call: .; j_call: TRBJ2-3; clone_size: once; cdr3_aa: CASSGRRRGYTDTQYF; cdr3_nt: TGTGCCAGCAGTGGGCGCAGACGGGGATACACAGATACGCAGTATTTT
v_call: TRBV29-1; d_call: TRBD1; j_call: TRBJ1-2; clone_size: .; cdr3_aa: CSVVGQGAGGYTF; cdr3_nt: TGCAGCGTTGTTGGACAGGGGGCGGGCGGCTACACCTTC
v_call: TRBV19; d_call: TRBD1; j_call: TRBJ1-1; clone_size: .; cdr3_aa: CASRTTGADTEAFF; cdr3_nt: TGTGCCAGTAGAACGACAGGGGCGGACACTGAAGCTTTCTTT
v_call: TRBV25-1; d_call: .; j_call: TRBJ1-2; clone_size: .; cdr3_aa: CASSDGWAFNF; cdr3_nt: TGTGCCAGCAGTGACGGTTGGGCGTTCAACTTC
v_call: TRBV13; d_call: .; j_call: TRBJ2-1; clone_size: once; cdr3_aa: CASSLAVAGMALGNEQFF; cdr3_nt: TGTGCCAGCAGCTTAGCGGTCGCGGGAATGGCTTTGGGCAATGAGCAGTTCTTC
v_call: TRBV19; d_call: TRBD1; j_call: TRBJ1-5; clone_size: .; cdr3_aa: CASSKGQSSGQPQHF; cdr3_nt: TGTGCCAGTAGTAAGGGACAGTCAAGCGGGCAGCCCCAGCATTTT
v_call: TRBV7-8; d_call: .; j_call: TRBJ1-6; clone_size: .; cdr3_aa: CASSLAPKGTLHF; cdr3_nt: TGTGCCAGCAGCTTAGCGCCAAAGGGGACCCTCCACTTT
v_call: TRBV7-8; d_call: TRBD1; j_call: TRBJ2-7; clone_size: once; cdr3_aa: CASSLDGTGGYEQYF; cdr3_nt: TGTGCCAGCAGCTTAGATGGGACAGGGGGCTACGAGCAGTACTTC
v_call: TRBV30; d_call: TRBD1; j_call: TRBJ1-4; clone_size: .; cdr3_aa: CAWSVGGTGNEKLFF; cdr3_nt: TGTGCCTGGAGTGTTGGCGGGACAGGAAATGAAAAACTGTTTTTT
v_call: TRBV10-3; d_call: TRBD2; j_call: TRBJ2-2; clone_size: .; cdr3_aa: CAISEISSGNTGELFF; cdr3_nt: TGTGCCATCAGTGAGATATCTAGCGGTAACACCGGGGAGCTGTTTTTT
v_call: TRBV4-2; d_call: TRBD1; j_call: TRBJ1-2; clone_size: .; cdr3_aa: CASSLQVGTGVVGYTF; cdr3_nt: TGTGCCAGCAGCCTTCAGGTCGGGACAGGGGTTGTTGGCTACACCTTC
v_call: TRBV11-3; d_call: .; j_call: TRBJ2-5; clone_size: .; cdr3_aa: CASSYAGTTHQETQYF; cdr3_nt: TGTGCCAGCAGCTACGCCGGGACAACCCACCAAGAGACCCAGTACTTC
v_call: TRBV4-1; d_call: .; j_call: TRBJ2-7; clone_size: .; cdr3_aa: CASSQIESSYEQYF; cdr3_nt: TGCGCCAGCAGCCAGATTGAGAGCTCCTACGAGCAGTACTTC
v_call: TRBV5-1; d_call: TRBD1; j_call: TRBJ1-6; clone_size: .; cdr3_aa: CASSSGTGNSPLHF; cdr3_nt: TGCGCCAGCAGCTCAGGGACAGGGAATTCACCCCTCCACTTT
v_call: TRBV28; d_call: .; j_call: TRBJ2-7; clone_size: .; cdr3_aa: CASSLAGRISYEQYF; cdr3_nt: TGTGCCAGCAGTTTAGCGGGGCGCATCTCCTACGAGCAGTACTTC
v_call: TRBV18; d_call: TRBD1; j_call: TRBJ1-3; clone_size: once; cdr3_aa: CASSPAPTGGGNTIYF; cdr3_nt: TGTGCCAGCTCACCTGCCCCGACAGGGGGTGGAAACACCATATATTTT
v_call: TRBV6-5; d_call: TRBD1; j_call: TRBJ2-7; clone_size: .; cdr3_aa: CASTMDRGIEQYF; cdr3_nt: TGTGCCAGCACCATGGACAGGGGAATCGAGCAGTACTTC
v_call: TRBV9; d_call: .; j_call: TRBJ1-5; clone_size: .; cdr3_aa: CASSVGPGKNQPQHF; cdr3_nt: TGTGCCAGCAGCGTAGGACCAGGGAAGAATCAGCCCCAGCATTTT
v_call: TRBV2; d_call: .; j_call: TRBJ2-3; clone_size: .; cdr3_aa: CASNAGTDTQYF; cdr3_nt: TGTGCCAGCAATGCGGGCACAGATACGCAGTATTTT
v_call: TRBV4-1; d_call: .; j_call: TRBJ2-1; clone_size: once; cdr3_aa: CASSQDLLEQFF; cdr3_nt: TGCGCCAGCAGCCAAGATTTATTGGAGCAGTTCTTC
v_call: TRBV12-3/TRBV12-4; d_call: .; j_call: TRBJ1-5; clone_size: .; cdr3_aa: CASSTGYQPQHF; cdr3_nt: TGTGCCAGCAGTACAGGGTACCAGCCCCAGCATTTT
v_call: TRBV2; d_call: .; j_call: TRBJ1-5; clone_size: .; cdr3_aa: CASSQQGGNQPQHF; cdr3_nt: TGTGCCAGCAGTCAACAGGGCGGCAATCAGCCCCAGCATTTT
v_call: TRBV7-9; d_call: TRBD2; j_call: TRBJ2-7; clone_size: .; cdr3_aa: CAYGLADSYEQYF; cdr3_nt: TGTGCTTATGGACTAGCGGACTCCTACGAGCAGTACTTC
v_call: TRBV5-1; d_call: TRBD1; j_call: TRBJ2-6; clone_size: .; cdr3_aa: CASSFKGQGSSGANVLTF; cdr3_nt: TGCGCCAGCAGCTTTAAGGGACAGGGCAGCTCTGGGGCCAACGTCCTGACTTTC
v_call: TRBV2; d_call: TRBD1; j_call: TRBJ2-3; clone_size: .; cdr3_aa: CASCGQGRTDTQYF; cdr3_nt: TGTGCCAGCTGTGGACAGGGGAGGACAGATACGCAGTATTTT
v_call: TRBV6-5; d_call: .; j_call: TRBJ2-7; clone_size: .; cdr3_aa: CASSQAFPGSYEQYF; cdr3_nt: TGTGCCAGCAGCCAGGCCTTCCCGGGGTCCTACGAGCAGTACTTC
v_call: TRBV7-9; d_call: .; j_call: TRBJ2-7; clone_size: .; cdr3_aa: CASSLSMGVRSYEQYF; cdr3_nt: TGTGCCAGCAGCTTATCGATGGGAGTCCGGTCCTACGAGCAGTACTTC